One sample yielded the 4 T cell receptor beta chains listed below, sequenced in a study of blood T cell repertoires in COVID-19. Sequencing used immunoSEQ multiplex PCR; TCRdb keeps in-frame clones, though not all of them. The repertoire has over 150,000 clones, about 82% of them found once; the top ten carry about 7%. The sample taken for sequencing was peripheral blood. These receptors came from a man between 50 and 59 years old with active or convalescent COVID-19.

This rearrangement joins TRBV4-1 to TRBJ2-2; 8 bases align to TRBD1. J gave up 0 bases and V 4 bases, and 4 bases lay outside the gene matches. Germline V CDR1 and CDR2: MGHRA, YSYEKL. This CDR3 comprises 16 residues. The CDR3 nucleotides read TGCGCCAGCAGCCGAACAGGGGGTACGAACACCGGGGAGCTGTTTTTT. Protein product: CASSRTGGTNTGELFF.

The count of this clone is one. The chain recombines TRBV28 with TRBJ1-4, with TRBD1 as a possible D gene (5 bases). V was pared by 7 bases and J by 6 bases, with 21 bases between. Germline V lookup: CDR1 MDHEN, CDR2 SYDVKM. This CDR3 contains 16 residues. The CDR3 spells CASIETGGEDYEKLFF. CDR3 bases: TGTGCCAGCATCGAAACGGGGGGGGAAGACTATGAAAAACTGTTTTTT. Variable domain in full (rest from reference TRBV28 and TRBJ1-4): DVKVTQSSRYLVKRTGEKVFLECVQDMDHENMFWYRQDPGLGLRLIYFSYDVKMKEKGDIPEGYSVSREKKERFSLILESASTNQTSMYLCASIETGGEDYEKLFFGSGTQLSVL.

The chain employs TRBV7-6 and TRBJ1-5; 7 bases match TRBD1. Germline V gene sequence: CDR1 SGHVS, CDR2 FNYEAQ. The CDR3 totals 20 residues. The trim removed 7 bases at V and 2 bases at J, leaving 23 bases unmatched. CDR3 DNA sequence: TGTGCCAGCACCCTCCCTCAGAAGGGGGCGCGGGGTTCTTGCAATCAGCCCCAGCATTTT. Protein sequence: CASTLPQKGARGSCNQPQHF.

The rearrangement uses TRBV5-4 and TRBJ1-2, with 8 nucleotides matching TRBD1. V lost 1 base, J lost 8 bases, and 7 bases stayed unmatched. The germline CDR1 and CDR2 sequences are SGHNT and YYREEE (reference sequence). The CDR3 has 14 amino acids. CDR3 sequence reads: CASSLPGQGGGYTF. The CDR3 region has the DNA TGTGCCAGCAGCTTGCCCGGACAGGGTGGAGGCTACACCTTC.